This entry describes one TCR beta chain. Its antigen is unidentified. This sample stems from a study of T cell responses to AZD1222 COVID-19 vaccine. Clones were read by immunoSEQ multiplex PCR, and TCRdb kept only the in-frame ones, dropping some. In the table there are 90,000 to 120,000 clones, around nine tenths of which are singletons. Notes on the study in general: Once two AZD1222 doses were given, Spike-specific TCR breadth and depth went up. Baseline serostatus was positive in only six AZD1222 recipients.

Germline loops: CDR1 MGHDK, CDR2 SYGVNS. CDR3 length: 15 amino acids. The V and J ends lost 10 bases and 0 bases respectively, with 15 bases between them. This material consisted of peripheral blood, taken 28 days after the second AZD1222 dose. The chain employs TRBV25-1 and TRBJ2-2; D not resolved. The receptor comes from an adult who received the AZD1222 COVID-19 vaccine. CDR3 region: CATQETRSNTGELFF. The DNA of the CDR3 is TGTGCCACCCAAGAAACCCGATCGAACACCGGGGAGCTGTTTTTT.